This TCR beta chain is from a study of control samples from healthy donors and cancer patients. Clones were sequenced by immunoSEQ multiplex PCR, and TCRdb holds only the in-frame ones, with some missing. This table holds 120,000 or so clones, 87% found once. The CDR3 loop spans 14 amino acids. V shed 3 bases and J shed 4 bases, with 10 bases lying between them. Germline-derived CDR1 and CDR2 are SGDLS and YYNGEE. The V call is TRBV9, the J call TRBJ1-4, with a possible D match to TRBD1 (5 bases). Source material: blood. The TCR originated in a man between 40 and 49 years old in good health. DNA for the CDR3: TGTGCCAGCAGCGAGACAGCGATTAATGAAAAACTGTTTTTT. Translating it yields CASSETAINEKLFF. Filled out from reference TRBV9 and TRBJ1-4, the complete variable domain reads DSGVTQTPKHLITATGQRVTLRCSPRSGDLSVYWYQQSLDQGLQFLIQYYNGEERAKGNILERFSAQQFPDLHSELNLSSLELGDSALYFCASSETAINEKLFFGSGTQLSVL.